Below are 8 T cell receptor beta chains sequenced from a single sample in a study of early T cells in non-severe SARS-CoV-2 infection. In TCRdb, the 5' RACE reads were re-called with MiXCR into one record per CDR3 protein. The top ten clones hold around 12% of a sample with approximately 80,000 distinct CDR3 sequences, about 11% of them seen once. This sample comprised whole blood, obtained at baseline. These TCRs come from an adult who was a healthcare worker with PCR-confirmed SARS-CoV-2 infection or an uninfected control (not recorded which).

This clonotype was seen a handful of times. V gene TRBV9 combines with J gene TRBJ2-1; 10 bases map to TRBD2. V shed 3 bases, J shed 16 bases, and the junction held 7 bases outside the gene matches. Germline loops: CDR1 SGDLS, CDR2 YYNGEE. This CDR3 spans 12 amino acids. The CDR3 is CASSAQRGGLFF. The CDR3 DNA reads TGTGCCAGCAGCGCCCAGCGGGGGGGCCTTTTCTTC.

The sample holds many counts of this clonotype. This chain uses TRBV29-1 with TRBJ1-1; possibly TRBD1 for D (5 bases). The germline V and J ends were trimmed by 6 bases and 1 base, with 12 bases remaining between them. CDR1 and CDR2 (germline): SQVTM, ANQGSEA. The CDR3 has 13 residues. The CDR3, as DNA: TGCAGCGTCCTGAAAGGGGCGAACACTGAAGCTTTCTTT. Translated, it gives CSVLKGANTEAFF. Using reference TRBV29-1 and TRBJ1-1 for the parts outside the CDR3, the full variable domain is SAVISQKPSRDICQRGTSLTIQCQVDSQVTMMFWYRQQPGQSLTLIATANQGSEATYESGFVIDKFPISRPNLTFSTLTVSNMSPEDSSIYLCSVLKGANTEAFFGQGTRLTVV.

The chain is built from TRBV5-5 and TRBJ2-3; 7 bases map to TRBD2. Germline CDR1 reads SGHKS; CDR2 reads YYEKEE (reference sequence). The CDR3 sequence is 14 residues long. J lost 2 bases, V lost 4 bases, and 4 bases had no gene match. The CDR3 is CASSPGTTTDTQYF. The CDR3 DNA sequence: TGTGCCAGCAGCCCCGGGACTACCACAGATACGCAGTATTTT.

This clonotype was counted between two and nine times. The V call is TRBV7-7, the J call TRBJ2-1; the D gene could be TRBD1 or TRBD2 (6 bases each). With 5 bases removed from V and 6 bases from J, the gap between germline ends came to 14 bases. The CDR3 covers 14 residues. CDR1 SSHAT and CDR2 FNYEAQ come from the germline V gene (reference sequence). The CDR3 reads CASSRTGGLNEQFF. DNA of the CDR3: TGTGCCAGCAGCCGGACTGGGGGGCTCAATGAGCAGTTCTTC.

The chain carries TRBV12-3 or TRBV12-4 and TRBJ2-2; D perhaps matches TRBD1 (5 bases). V was shortened by 4 bases and J by 4 bases, with 10 bases between the two germline ends. The CDR3 runs to 14 residues. This CDR3 reads CASSSRVITGELFF. In DNA form, the CDR3 reads TGTGCCAGCAGTTCCAGGGTAATCACCGGGGAGCTGTTTTTT.

The gene calls are TRBV10-3 and TRBJ2-7; TRBD1 is a possible D gene (5 bases). Germline values: CDR1 ENHRY, CDR2 SYGVKD. Trimming took 6 bases from V and 2 from J, leaving 8 bases between them. The CDR3 is 12 residues long. The CDR3 loop reads CAISRVAYEQYF. CDR3 DNA sequence: TGTGCCATCAGCAGGGTAGCCTACGAGCAGTACTTC.

The gene calls are TRBV10-1 and TRBJ1-1; TRBD1 aligns across 7 bases. CDR3 length: 14 amino acids. After removal of 6 bases from V and 1 base from J, the junction contained 5 bases not matched to a gene. Germline V gene data show CDR1 as WNHNN and CDR2 as SYGVQD (reference sequence). The CDR3 region is CASSPTGENTEAFF. In DNA, the CDR3 is TGCGCCAGCAGCCCTACAGGGGAGAACACTGAAGCTTTCTTT.

In this sample, this clonotype turned up a few times. V gene TRBV2 combines with J gene TRBJ2-1; possibly TRBD2 for D (6 bases). CDR1 SNHLY and CDR2 FYNNEI come from the germline V gene. There are 15 residues in the CDR3. V lost 1 base, J lost 6 bases, and 13 bases lay in between. The CDR3 DNA reads TGTGCCAGCAGTGAAGTGTGGTCTAGCGCCAATGAGCAGTTCTTC. Translation gives CASSEVWSSANEQFF.